Below, 2 T cell receptor beta chains from the same sample are listed, as sequenced in a study of blood T cells in healthy people across ages. The authors ran a second PCR of 7 to 11 cycles using a sample-barcoded 5' primer and a J-beta primer mix. TCRdb re-analysed the 5' RACE reads in MiXCR, keeping a single row per CDR3 protein. The sample has some 900,000 distinct CDR3 sequences; around 28% are singletons. The sample was blood. The receptor source for this set is a woman of 80 years or more in good health.

Comments on this clonotype: A read error is the likely source, as a far larger clone sits one nucleotide away. CDR3 DNA sequence: TGTGCCTGCAGCTTGGGCGGGGGCCGCTACAATGAGCAGTTCTTC. Protein sequence: CACSLGGGRYNEQFF. J is TRBJ2-1 and V is TRBV5-5, with D tentatively TRBD2 (7 bases). Germline CDR1 is SGHKS and CDR2 is YYEKEE (reference sequence). This CDR3 has 15 residues.

This clonotype turned up a few times. In DNA form, the CDR3 reads TGTGCCAGCAGCTATAACACGCTGAGCACAGATACGCAGTATTTT. Translating it yields CASSYNTLSTDTQYF. This sequence joins TRBV5-5 and TRBJ2-3; D gene ambiguous. The CDR3 contains 15 residues. Trimming removed 3 bases from V and 0 bases from J, with 11 bases in between. Germline loops: CDR1 SGHKS, CDR2 YYEKEE (reference sequence).